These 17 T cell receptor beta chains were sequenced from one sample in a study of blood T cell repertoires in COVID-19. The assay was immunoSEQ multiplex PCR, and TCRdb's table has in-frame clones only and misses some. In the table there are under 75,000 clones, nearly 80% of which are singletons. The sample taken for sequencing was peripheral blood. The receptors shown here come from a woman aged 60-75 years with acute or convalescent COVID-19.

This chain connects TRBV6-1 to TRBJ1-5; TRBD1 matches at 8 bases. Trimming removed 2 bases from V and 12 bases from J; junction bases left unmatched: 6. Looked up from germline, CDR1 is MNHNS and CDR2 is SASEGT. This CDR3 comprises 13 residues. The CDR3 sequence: CASSENVGTGQHF. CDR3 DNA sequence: TGTGCCAGCAGTGAAAACGTCGGGACAGGCCAGCATTTT.

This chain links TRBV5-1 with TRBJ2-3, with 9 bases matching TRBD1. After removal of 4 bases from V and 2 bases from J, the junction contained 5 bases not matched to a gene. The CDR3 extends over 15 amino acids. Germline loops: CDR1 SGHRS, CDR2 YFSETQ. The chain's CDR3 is CASSHGDRDTDTQYF. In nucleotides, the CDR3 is TGCGCCAGCAGCCACGGGGACAGGGACACAGATACGCAGTATTTT.

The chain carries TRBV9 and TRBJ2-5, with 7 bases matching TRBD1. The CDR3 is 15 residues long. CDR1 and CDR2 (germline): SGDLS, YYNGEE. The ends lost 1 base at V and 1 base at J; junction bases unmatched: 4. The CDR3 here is CASSVSGGFQETQYF. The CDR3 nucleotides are TGTGCCAGCAGCGTATCAGGGGGTTTCCAAGAGACCCAGTACTTC.

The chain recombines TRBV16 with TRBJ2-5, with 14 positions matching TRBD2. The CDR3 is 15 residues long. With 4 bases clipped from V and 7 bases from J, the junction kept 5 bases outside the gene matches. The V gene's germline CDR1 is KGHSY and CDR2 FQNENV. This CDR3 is CASSPGTSGGRTQYF. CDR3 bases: TGTGCCAGCAGCCCCGGGACTAGCGGGGGTCGGACCCAGTACTTC.

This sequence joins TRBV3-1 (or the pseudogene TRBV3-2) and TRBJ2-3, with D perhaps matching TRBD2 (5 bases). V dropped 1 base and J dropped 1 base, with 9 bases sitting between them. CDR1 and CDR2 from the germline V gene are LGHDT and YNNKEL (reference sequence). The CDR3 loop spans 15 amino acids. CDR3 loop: CASSQGYGGTDTQYF. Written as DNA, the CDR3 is TGTGCCAGCAGCCAAGGTTACGGGGGCACAGATACGCAGTATTTT.

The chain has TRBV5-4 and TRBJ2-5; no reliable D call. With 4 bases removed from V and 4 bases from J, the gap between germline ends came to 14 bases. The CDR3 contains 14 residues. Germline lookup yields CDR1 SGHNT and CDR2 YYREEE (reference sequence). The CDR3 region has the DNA TGTGCCAGCAGCGCCGCTGGAGCTCGAGAGACCCAGTACTTC. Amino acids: CASSAAGARETQYF.

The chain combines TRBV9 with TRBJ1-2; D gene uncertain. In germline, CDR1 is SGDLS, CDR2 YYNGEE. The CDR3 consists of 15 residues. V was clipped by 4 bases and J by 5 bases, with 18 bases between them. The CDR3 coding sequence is TGTGCCAGCAGCCCTGCCCCGTCCCGAGGGTATGGCTACACCTTC. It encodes CASSPAPSRGYGYTF.

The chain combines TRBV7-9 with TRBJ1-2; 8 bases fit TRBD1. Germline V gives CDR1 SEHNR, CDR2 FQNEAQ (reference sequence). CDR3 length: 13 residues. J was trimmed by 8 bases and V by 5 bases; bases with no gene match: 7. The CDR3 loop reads CASSTGQGWGYTF. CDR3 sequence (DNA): TGTGCCAGCAGCACCGGACAGGGTTGGGGCTACACCTTC.

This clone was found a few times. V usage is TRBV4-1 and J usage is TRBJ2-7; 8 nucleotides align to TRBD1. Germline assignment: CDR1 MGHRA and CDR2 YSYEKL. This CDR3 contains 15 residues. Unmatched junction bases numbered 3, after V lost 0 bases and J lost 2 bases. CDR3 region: CASSQDTDRAYEQYF. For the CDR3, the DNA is TGCGCCAGCAGCCAAGATACGGACAGGGCCTACGAGCAGTACTTC.

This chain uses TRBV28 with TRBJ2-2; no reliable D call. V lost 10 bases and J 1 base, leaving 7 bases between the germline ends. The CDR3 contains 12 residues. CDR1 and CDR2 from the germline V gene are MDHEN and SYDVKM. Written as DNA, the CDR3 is TGTGCCACGGCAGGGAACACCGGGGAGCTGTTTTTT. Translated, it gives CATAGNTGELFF. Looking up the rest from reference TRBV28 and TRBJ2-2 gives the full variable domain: DVKVTQSSRYLVKRTGEKVFLECVQDMDHENMFWYRQDPGLGLRLIYFSYDVKMKEKGDIPEGYSVSREKKERFSLILESASTNQTSMYLCATAGNTGELFFGEGSRLTVL.

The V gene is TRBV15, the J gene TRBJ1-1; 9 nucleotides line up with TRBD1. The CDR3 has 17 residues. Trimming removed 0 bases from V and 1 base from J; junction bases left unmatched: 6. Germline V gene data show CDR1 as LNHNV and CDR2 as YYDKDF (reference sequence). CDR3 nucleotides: TGTGCCACCAGCAGAGACGGGGGACAGGGAAAGAACACTGAAGCTTTCTTT. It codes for CATSRDGGQGKNTEAFF.

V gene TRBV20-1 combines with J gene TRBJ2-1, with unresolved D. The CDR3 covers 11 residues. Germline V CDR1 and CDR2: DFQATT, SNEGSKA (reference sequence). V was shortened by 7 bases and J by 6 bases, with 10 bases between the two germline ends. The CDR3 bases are TGCAGTGGGGCACCGCTCAATGAGCAGTTCTTC. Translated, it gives CSGAPLNEQFF.

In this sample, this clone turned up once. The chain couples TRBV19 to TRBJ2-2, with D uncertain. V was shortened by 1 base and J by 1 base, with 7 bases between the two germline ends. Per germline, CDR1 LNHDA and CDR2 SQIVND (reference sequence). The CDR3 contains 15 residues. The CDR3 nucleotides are TGTGCCAGTAGTATAGTGGGCAGGAACACCGGGGAGCTGTTTTTT. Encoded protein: CASSIVGRNTGELFF.

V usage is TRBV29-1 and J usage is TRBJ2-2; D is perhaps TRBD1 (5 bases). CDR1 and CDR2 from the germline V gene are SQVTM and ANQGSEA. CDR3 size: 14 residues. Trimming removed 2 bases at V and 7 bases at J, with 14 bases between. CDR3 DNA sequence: TGCAGCGTTGAATCCTCGGACATCGGCGGGGAGCTGTTTTTT. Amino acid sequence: CSVESSDIGGELFF.

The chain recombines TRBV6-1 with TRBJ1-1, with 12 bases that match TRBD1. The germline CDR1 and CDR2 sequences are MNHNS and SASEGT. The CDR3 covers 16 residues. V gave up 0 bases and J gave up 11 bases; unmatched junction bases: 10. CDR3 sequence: CASSEAQGQGASRAFF. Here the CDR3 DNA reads TGTGCCAGCAGTGAAGCGCAGGGACAGGGGGCTTCCCGGGCTTTCTTT.

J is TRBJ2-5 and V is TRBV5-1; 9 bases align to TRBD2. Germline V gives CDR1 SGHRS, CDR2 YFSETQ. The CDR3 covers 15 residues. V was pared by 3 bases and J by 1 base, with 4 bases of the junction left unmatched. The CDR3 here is CASSWGLAGQETQYF. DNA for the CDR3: TGCGCCAGCAGCTGGGGACTAGCTGGCCAAGAGACCCAGTACTTC.

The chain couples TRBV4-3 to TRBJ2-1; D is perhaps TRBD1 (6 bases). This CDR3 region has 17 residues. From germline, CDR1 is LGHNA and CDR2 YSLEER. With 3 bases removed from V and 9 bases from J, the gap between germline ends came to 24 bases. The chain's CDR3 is CASSQGLTGSGSSEQFF. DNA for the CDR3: TGCGCCAGCAGCCAGGGGCTTACAGGGTCTGGGTCCAGTGAGCAGTTCTTC.